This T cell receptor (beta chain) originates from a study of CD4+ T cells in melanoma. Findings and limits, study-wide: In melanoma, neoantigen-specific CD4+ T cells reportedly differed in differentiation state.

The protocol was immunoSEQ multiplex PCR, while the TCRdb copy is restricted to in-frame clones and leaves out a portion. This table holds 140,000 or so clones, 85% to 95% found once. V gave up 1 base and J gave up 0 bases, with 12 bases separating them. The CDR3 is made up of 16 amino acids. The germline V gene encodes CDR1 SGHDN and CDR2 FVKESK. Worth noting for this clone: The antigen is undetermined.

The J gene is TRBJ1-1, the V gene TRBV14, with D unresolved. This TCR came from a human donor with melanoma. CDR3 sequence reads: CASSQVLVKVNTEAFF. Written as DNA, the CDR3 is TGTGCCAGCAGCCAAGTCCTGGTAAAGGTGAACACTGAAGCTTTCTTT.